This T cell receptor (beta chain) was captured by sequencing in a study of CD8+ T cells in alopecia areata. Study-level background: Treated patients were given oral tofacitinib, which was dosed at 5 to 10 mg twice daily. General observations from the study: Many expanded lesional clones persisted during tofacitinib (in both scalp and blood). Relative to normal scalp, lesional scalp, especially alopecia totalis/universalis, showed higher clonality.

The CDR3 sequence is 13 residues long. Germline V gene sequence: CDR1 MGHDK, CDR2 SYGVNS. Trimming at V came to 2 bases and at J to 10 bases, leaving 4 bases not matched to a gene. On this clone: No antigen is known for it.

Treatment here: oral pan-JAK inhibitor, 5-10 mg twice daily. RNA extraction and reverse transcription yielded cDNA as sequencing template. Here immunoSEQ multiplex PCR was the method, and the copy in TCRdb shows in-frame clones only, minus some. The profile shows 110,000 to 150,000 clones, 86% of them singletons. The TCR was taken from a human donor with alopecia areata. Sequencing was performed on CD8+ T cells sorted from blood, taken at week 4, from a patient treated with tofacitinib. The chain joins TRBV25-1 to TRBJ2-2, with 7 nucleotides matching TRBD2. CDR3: CASSEGGSKELFF. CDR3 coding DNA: TGTGCCAGCAGTGAAGGCGGGAGTAAGGAGCTGTTTTTT.